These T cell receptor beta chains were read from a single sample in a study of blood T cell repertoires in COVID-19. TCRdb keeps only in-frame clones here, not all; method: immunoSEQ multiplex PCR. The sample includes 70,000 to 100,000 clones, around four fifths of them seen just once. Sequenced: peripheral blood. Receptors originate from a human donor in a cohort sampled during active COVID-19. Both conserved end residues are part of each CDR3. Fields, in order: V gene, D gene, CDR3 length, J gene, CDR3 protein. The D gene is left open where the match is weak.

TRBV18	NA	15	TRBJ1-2	CASSPGAEFNYGYTF
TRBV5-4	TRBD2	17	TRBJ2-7	CASSFGGLAGRGVEQYF
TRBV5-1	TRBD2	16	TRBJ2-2	CASSFSSGRRTGELFF
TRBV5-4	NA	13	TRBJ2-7	CASSLGQNYEQYF
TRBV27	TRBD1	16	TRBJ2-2	CASSLKGQGASGELFF
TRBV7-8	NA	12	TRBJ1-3	CASSQDTRAIYF
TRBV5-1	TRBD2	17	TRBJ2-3	CASTGTSGVLPTDTQYF
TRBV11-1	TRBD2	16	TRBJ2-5	CASSSRLAGPEETQYF
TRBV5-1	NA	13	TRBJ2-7	CASSLEGGYEQYF
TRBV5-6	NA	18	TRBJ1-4	CASSLKVGAQGSNEKLFF
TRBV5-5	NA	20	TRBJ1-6	CASSLATTDSASSYNSPLHF
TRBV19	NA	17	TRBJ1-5	CASSIDRAPTTNQPQHF
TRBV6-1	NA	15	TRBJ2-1	CASSDGSAGRNEQFF
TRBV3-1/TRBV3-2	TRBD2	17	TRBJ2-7	CASSQERASGISYEQYF
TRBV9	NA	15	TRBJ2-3	CASSVFSGSTDTQYF
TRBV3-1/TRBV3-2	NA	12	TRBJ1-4	CASSQVPGKHFF
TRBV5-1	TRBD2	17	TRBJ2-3	CASSSGLAGGHTDTQYF
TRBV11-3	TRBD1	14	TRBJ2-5	CASSPGQRGETQYF
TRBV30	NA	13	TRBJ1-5	CAWPKIGNQPQHF
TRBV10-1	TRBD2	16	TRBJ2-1	CASSETSGRAYNEQFF
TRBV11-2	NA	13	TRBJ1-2	CASSLDQRVGYTF
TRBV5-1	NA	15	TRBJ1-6	CASSLEAHQRSPLHF
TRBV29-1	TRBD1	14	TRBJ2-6	CSVEQGSGANVLTF
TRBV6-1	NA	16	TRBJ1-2	CASSAAGKDSRVGYTF
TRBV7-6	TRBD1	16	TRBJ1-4	CASSWTPGQWNEKLFF
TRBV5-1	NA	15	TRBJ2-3	CASRGRAGVVDTQYF
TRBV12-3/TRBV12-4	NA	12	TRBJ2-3	CASSLISGTKYF
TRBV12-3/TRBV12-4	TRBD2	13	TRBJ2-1	CASSRTSHNEQFF
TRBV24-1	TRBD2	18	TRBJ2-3	CATSVVGRTSGRLNTQYF
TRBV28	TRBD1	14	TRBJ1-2	CASSPGQVYYGYTF
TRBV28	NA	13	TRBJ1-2	CASSLSESYGYTF
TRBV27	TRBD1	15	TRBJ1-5	CASSPSGTGPQPQHF
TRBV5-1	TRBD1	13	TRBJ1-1	CASRQGPNTEAFF
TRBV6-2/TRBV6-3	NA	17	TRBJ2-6	CASSSTRWVSGANVLTF
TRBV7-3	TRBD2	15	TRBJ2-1	CASSLRAGAYNEQFF
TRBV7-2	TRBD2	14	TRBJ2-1	CASSLEITGGGKFF
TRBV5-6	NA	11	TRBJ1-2	CASSLQRGYTF
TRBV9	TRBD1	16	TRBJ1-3	CASSVGVTGGGNTIYF
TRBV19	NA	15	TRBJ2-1	CASSFVRGSYNEQFF
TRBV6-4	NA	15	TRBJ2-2	CASSLQGANTGELFF
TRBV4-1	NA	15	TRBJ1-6	CASSQDETPNKPLHF
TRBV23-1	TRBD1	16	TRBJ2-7	CASSGQGREKLYEQYF
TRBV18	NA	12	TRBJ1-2	CASSSGSYGYTF
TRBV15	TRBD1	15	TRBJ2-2	CATSSFRGRTGELFF
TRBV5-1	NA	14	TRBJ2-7	CASSLSAGSYEQYF
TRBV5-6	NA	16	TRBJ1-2	CASSQGGQGRPYGYTF
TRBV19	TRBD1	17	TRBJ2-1	CASSSNYRGDRKDEQFF
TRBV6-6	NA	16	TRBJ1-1	CASRPPGGRENTEAFF